The clone carrying this T cell receptor (beta chain) appeared once. Its target is not known. Unique-molecular-identifier-tagged TCR beta cDNA libraries were used. Via MiXCR, TCRdb re-called the PCR reads, giving one row per CDR3 protein. Found here are more than 450,000 distinct CDR3 sequences, around 40% of them singletons; the top ten hold more than 1.5%. This record comes from a study of post-analysis software for immune sequencing data. Across the study: The study covered relapsing-remitting, secondary progressive and progressive-relapsing courses of multiple sclerosis. General study findings and limits: Batch-matched samples strongly co-clustered by F measure. TRBV segments more frequent in patients than in controls numbered five and included TRBV5-6, TRBV5-1 and TRBV20-1.

CDR3 length: 15 amino acids. V shed 7 bases and J 0 bases; nucleotides not matched to a gene: 7. The TCR sequence derives from a girl aged 10 to 17 with multiple sclerosis. The chain carries TRBV12-3 or TRBV12-4 and TRBJ2-3, with 7 nucleotides matching TRBD2. What was sequenced was blood. The chain's CDR3 is CASNALAASTDTQYF. The CDR3, as DNA: TGTGCCAGCAATGCCCTAGCGGCAAGCACAGATACGCAGTATTTT.